This section outlines one T cell receptor (beta chain) sequence together with its context. The CDR3 extends over 16 amino acids. The V segment lost 0 bases and the J segment 4 bases; nucleotides outside the gene matches: 9. Germline CDR1 LGHNA, CDR2 YSLEER. Sequencing used immunoSEQ multiplex PCR; TCRdb keeps in-frame clones, though not all of them. The table shows about 60,000 clones, with around nine tenths occurring only once. These data come from a study of technical replicates of blood from a few donors. The TCR comes from a human donor in good health. Some clones in this sample may be carry-over from other donors' samples. The chain is built from TRBV4-3 and TRBJ2-7, with 7 bases lining up with TRBD2. The sample comprised PBMCs. The CDR3 protein is CASSQDLWTRPYEQYF. Written as DNA, the CDR3 is TGCGCCAGCAGCCAAGATCTTTGGACTAGGCCTTACGAGCAGTACTTC.